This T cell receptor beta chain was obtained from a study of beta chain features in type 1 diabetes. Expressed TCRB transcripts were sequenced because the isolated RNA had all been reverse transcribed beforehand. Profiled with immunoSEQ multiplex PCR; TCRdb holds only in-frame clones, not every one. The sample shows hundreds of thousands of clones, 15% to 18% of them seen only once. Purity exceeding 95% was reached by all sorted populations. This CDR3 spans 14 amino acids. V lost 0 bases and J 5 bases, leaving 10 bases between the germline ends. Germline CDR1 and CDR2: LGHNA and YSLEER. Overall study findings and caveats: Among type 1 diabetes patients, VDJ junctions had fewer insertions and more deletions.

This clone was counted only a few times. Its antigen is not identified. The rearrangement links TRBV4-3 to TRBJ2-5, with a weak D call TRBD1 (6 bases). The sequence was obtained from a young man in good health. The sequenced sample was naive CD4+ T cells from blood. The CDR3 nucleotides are TGCGCCAGCAGCCAAGAGCCAGGGGTGGAGACCCAGTACTTC. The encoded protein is CASSQEPGVETQYF.